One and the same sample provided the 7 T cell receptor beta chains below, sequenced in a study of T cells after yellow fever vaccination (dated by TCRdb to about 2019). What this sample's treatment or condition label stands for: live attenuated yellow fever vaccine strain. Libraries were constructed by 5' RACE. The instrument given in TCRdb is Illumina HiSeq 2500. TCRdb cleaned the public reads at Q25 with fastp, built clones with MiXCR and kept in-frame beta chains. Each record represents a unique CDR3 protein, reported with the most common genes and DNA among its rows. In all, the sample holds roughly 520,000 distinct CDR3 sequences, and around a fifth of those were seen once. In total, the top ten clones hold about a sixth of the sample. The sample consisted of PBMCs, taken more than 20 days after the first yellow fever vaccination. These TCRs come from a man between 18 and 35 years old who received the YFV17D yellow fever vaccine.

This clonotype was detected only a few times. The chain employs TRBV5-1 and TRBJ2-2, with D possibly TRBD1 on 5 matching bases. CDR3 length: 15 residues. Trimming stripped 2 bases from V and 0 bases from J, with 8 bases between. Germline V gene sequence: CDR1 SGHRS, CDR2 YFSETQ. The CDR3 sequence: CASSFGQPNTGELFF. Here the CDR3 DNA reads TGCGCCAGCAGCTTCGGACAACCGAACACCGGGGAGCTGTTTTTT.

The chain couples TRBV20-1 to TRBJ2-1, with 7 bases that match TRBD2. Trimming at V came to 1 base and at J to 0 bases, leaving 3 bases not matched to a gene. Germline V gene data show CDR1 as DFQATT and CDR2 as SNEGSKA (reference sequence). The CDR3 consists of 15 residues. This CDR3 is CSARVGGSSYNEQFF. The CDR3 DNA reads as TGCAGTGCTAGAGTGGGGGGGAGCTCCTACAATGAGCAGTTCTTC.

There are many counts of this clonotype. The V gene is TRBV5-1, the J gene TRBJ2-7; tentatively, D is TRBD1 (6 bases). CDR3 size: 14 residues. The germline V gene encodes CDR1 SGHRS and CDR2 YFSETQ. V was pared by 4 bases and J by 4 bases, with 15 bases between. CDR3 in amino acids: CASSLTGTNYEQYF. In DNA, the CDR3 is TGCGCCAGCAGCCTTACCGGGACAAATTACGAGCAGTACTTC.

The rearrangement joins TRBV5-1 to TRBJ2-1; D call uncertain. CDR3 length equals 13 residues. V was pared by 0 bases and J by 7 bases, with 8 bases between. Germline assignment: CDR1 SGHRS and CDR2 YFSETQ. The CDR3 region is CASSLEAMNEQFF. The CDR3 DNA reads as TGCGCCAGCAGCTTGGAGGCCATGAATGAGCAGTTCTTC. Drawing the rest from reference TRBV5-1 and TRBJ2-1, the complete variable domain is KAGVTQTPRYLIKTRGQQVTLSCSPISGHRSVSWYQQTPGQGLQFLFEYFSETQRNKGNFPGRFSGRQFSNSRSEMNVSTLELGDSALYLCASSLEAMNEQFFGPGTRLTVL.

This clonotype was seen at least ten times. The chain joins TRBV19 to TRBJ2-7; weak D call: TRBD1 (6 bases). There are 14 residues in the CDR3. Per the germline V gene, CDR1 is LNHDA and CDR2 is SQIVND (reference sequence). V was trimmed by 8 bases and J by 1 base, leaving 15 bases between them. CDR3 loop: CASSSGTLSYEQYF. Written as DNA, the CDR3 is TGTGCCAGTTCCTCCGGGACATTGTCCTACGAGCAGTACTTC.

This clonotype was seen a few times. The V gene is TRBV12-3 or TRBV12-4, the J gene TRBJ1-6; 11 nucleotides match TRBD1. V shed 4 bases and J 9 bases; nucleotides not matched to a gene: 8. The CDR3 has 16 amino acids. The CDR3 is CASSYGTGGIFSPLHF. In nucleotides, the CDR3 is TGTGCCAGCAGTTACGGGACAGGGGGAATCTTTTCACCCCTCCACTTT.

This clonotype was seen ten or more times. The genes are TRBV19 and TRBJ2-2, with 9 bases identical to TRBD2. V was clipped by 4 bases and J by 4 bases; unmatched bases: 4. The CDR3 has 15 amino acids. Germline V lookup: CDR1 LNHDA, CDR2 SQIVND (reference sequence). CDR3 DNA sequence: TGTGCCAGTAGTAGCTCTAGCGGGGCCACCGGGGAGCTGTTTTTT. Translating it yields CASSSSSGATGELFF.